The 17 T cell receptor beta chains below were found in one sample sequenced in a study of cytomegalovirus exposure and HLA in healthy donors (dated by TCRdb to about 2017). Library method: the immunoSEQ multiplex PCR assay. The multiplex PCR relied on a mix of 60 forward primers for TCR Vbeta segments and 13 reverse primers for TCR Jbeta segments. TCRdb limited this immuneACCESS table to in-frame rearrangements with V and J called. A share of clones is missing; checked studies link under half to unresolved V genes, and the rest is unexplained. This sample comprises about 130,000 clones, 80% of them detected only once. 2.5% to 3% of the sample rests with the top ten. Sequences were obtained from PBMCs. The receptors stem from a young man in good health and CMV-seronegative.

The chain combines TRBV2 with TRBJ2-7; D possibly corresponds to TRBD1 (6 bases). The germline V gene has CDR1 SNHLY and CDR2 FYNNEI. The length of the CDR3 is 14 residues. Trimming took off 5 bases at V and 5 bases at J, with 16 bases between the two ends. CDR3 bases: TGTGCCAGCAGTCGAACCGACAGGAAGAACGAGCAGTACTTC. This codes for CASSRTDRKNEQYF.

This chain links TRBV25-1 with TRBJ2-7; 7 bases are shared with TRBD1. From germline, CDR1 is MGHDK and CDR2 SYGVNS. V lost 6 bases to trimming and J lost 3 bases; unmatched junction nucleotides: 11. The CDR3 totals 15 residues. The CDR3 loop reads CASSALGTELYEQYF. Here the CDR3 DNA reads TGTGCCAGCAGCGCGTTGGGGACAGAGCTCTACGAGCAGTACTTC.

The CDR3 spells CASSYGTHYPDTQYF. CDR3 nucleotides: TGCGCCAGCAGCTACGGGACTCACTACCCAGATACGCAGTATTTT. The rearrangement links TRBV5-1 to TRBJ2-3; possibly TRBD2 for D (6 bases). Germline V gene data show CDR1 as SGHRS and CDR2 as YFSETQ. The CDR3 is 15 residues long. V gave up 3 bases and J gave up 4 bases, with 15 bases separating them.

The genes are TRBV19 and TRBJ2-7, with 9 bases aligning to TRBD1. Unmatched junction bases numbered 4, after V lost 6 bases and J lost 4 bases. Per the germline V gene, CDR1 is LNHDA and CDR2 is SQIVND (reference sequence). The CDR3 spans 13 residues. CDR3 in amino acids: CASSRDRDYEQYF. The CDR3 bases are TGTGCCAGTAGCCGGGACAGGGATTACGAGCAGTACTTC.

This clone showed up just a few times. The V call is TRBV2, the J call TRBJ2-3; 10 bases match TRBD2. The CDR3 covers 14 residues. Germline values: CDR1 SNHLY, CDR2 FYNNEI. The ends lost 10 bases at V and 2 bases at J; junction bases unmatched: 6. For the CDR3, the DNA is TGTGCCAACAAGCGGGAGGGTGACACAGATACGCAGTATTTT. Translated: CANKREGDTDTQYF.

In its sample, this clone was seen once. This chain connects TRBV7-9 to TRBJ1-1; D gene ambiguous. The CDR3 loop spans 16 amino acids. From germline, CDR1 is SEHNR and CDR2 FQNEAQ (reference sequence). Deletions cut 6 bases from V and 7 bases from J, with 24 bases between. This CDR3 is CASRAPLLGLRVEAFF. The CDR3 DNA sequence: TGTGCCAGCAGAGCGCCCCTCCTTGGTCTTCGCGTTGAAGCTTTCTTT. Full variable domain (outside the CDR3, taken from reference TRBV7-9 and TRBJ1-1): DTGVSQNPRHKITKRGQNVTFRCDPISEHNRLYWYRQTLGQGPEFLTYFQNEAQLEKSRLLSDRFSAERPKGSFSTLEIQRTEQGDSAMYLCASRAPLLGLRVEAFFGQGTRLTVV.

V gene TRBV19 combines with J gene TRBJ2-2, with D possibly matching TRBD2 (7 bases). The CDR3 length is 16 residues. Trimming cost V 6 bases and J 5 bases, with 19 bases left between them. Per germline, CDR1 LNHDA and CDR2 SQIVND (reference sequence). The CDR3 protein is CASRMGGPLVTGELFF. The CDR3 DNA is TGTGCCAGTAGAATGGGGGGGCCGTTGGTTACCGGGGAGCTGTTTTTT. Filled out from reference TRBV19 and TRBJ2-2, the complete variable domain reads DGGITQSPKYLFRKEGQNVTLSCEQNLNHDAMYWYRQDPGQGLRLIYYSQIVNDFQKGDIAEGYSVSREKKESFPLTVTSAQKNPTAFYLCASRMGGPLVTGELFFGEGSRLTVL.

The rearrangement uses TRBV6-1 and TRBJ2-3, with TRBD2 matching over 7 bases. The V and J ends lost 6 bases and 1 base, in that order; junction bases with no gene match: 4. There are 14 residues in the CDR3. The germline gives CDR1 MNHNS, CDR2 SASEGT. Written as DNA, the CDR3 is TGTGCCAGCAGCTCCAGCGGGGGCACAGATACGCAGTATTTT. Protein sequence: CASSSSGGTDTQYF.

This chain joins TRBV6-1 and TRBJ1-5; possible D gene TRBD1, 5 bases. The CDR3 consists of 14 residues. Trimming removed 4 bases at V and 2 bases at J, with 9 bases between. CDR1 and CDR2 from the germline V gene are MNHNS and SASEGT. The CDR3 loop is CASSALRGNQPQHF. The CDR3, as DNA: TGTGCCAGCAGTGCCCTCAGGGGCAATCAGCCCCAGCATTTT.

The V gene is TRBV19, the J gene TRBJ2-5; 10 nucleotides line up with TRBD1. Losses at the gene ends were 5 bases for V and 11 bases for J; bases not matched to a gene: 20. Germline loops: CDR1 LNHDA, CDR2 SQIVND (reference sequence). CDR3 length: 17 residues. As DNA, the CDR3 is TGTGCCAGTAGTCTCCAGGCCGGGACAGGGGTTGTCTGGGAGCAGTACTTC. Amino acid sequence: CASSLQAGTGVVWEQYF. The whole variable domain, filled in from reference TRBV19 and TRBJ2-5, reads DGGITQSPKYLFRKEGQNVTLSCEQNLNHDAMYWYRQDPGQGLRLIYYSQIVNDFQKGDIAEGYSVSREKKESFPLTVTSAQKNPTAFYLCASSLQAGTGVVWEQYFGPGTRLLVL.

This rearrangement joins TRBV12-5 to TRBJ2-2; D unclear. This CDR3 contains 15 residues. V lost 2 bases and J lost 0, with 7 bases in between. The germline V gene encodes CDR1 LGHNT and CDR2 FRNRAP. The CDR3 DNA is TGTGCTAGTGGTTTGCCCGGGTCGAACACCGGGGAGCTGTTTTTT. Its protein is CASGLPGSNTGELFF.

The CDR3 loop is CASRTYRGSEYGYTF. In DNA form, the CDR3 reads TGTGCCAGCAGGACCTACAGGGGATCGGAGTATGGCTACACCTTC. The V call is TRBV5-8, the J call TRBJ1-2; 7 bases line up with TRBD1. With 5 bases clipped from V and 5 bases from J, the junction kept 12 bases outside the gene matches. Germline V gene sequence: CDR1 SGHTS, CDR2 YDEGEE. The CDR3 covers 15 residues.

The chain recombines TRBV9 with TRBJ1-1, with D possibly matching TRBD1 (5 bases). V lost 1 base to trimming and J lost 4 bases, with 11 bases between them. The CDR3 has 14 amino acids. The germline CDR1 and CDR2 sequences are SGDLS and YYNGEE. The CDR3 sequence: CASSVMGPGTEAFF. The CDR3 region has the DNA TGTGCCAGCAGCGTAATGGGGCCGGGCACTGAAGCTTTCTTT.

The J gene is TRBJ2-1, the V gene TRBV19, with a weak D call TRBD1 (5 bases). From germline, CDR1 is LNHDA and CDR2 SQIVND (reference sequence). This CDR3 contains 16 residues. Trimming left V 3 bases short and J 5 bases short, with 17 bases between. The CDR3 nucleotides are TGTGCCAGTAGTATTGGGCGGACGACAGTCAACAATGAGCAGTTCTTC. Its translation is CASSIGRTTVNNEQFF.

V and J are TRBV5-6 and TRBJ1-2; TRBD1 is a possible D gene (6 bases). CDR1 and CDR2 from the germline V gene are SGHDT and YYEEEE. CDR3 length: 12 residues. V lost 4 bases, J lost 4 bases, and 8 bases lay in between. CDR3 residues: CASSETGYGYTF. The DNA of the CDR3 is TGTGCCAGCAGCGAGACAGGCTATGGCTACACCTTC.

This clone occurred a few times. The chain couples TRBV5-6 to TRBJ2-5, with D tentatively TRBD1 (6 bases). V was shortened by 2 bases and J by 12 bases, with 20 bases between the two germline ends. The CDR3 is 14 amino acids. Germline values: CDR1 SGHDT, CDR2 YYEEEE. The CDR3 DNA is TGTGCCAGCAGCTTTCCCGGACAGAGTACGCTGGAGTACTTC. Its translation: CASSFPGQSTLEYF.

The genes are TRBV19 and TRBJ2-3; 7 bases match TRBD2. CDR1 and CDR2 (germline): LNHDA, SQIVND (reference sequence). The CDR3 has 14 amino acids. Germline trimming cut 3 bases from V and 4 bases from J; bases unmatched to any gene: 4. CDR3 sequence: CASSMQRDSDTQYF. In nucleotides, the CDR3 is TGTGCCAGTAGTATGCAGCGGGACTCAGATACGCAGTATTTT.